Listed below are T cell receptor beta chains from one sample, sequenced in a study of shared clonotypes between healthy human individuals. The method was immunoSEQ multiplex PCR; TCRdb's version includes in-frame clones alone and lacks a portion of them. The sample lists about 490,000 clones; around 79% were seen once. The material sequenced was PBMCs. The source of these receptors is a woman between 40 and 55 years old in good health. Some clones in this sample may be carry-over from other donors' samples. Each CDR3 is given with its conserved first and last residue. Each record gives: V gene, clone size, D gene, J gene, CDR3 protein, CDR3 DNA. A D gene is named only where the DNA matches it firmly. Rows give clone size only sometimes, using once, few, many, or a class for an expanded clone.

>TRBV28|-|TRBD1|TRBJ2-5
CASSLLTGEETQYF
TGTGCCAGCAGCTTATTAACAGGGGAGGAGACCCAGTACTTC
>TRBV5-1|-|-|TRBJ2-2
CASSLWSGRTGELFF
TGCGCCAGCAGCTTGTGGTCAGGGCGGACCGGGGAGCTGTTTTTT
>TRBV2|-|-|TRBJ1-5
CASSGLGGVWGDSNQPQHF
TGTGCCAGCAGTGGGTTGGGGGGCGTTTGGGGTGATAGCAATCAGCCCCAGCATTTT
>TRBV19|many|-|TRBJ2-2
CASSIAANTGELFF
TGTGCCAGTAGTATAGCGGCGAACACCGGGGAGCTGTTTTTT
>TRBV30|once|TRBD1|TRBJ2-5
CAWSVGNRQGETQYF
TGTGCCTGGAGTGTGGGGAATAGACAGGGAGAGACCCAGTACTTC
>TRBV2|-|-|TRBJ1-5
CASSEAPRSNQPQHF
TGTGCCAGCAGTGAAGCGCCGCGGAGCAATCAGCCCCAGCATTTT
>TRBV7-6|-|-|TRBJ2-2
CASSRRDDRPLPELFF
TGTGCCAGCAGCCGTAGAGACGACAGACCCCTACCTGAGCTGTTTTTT
>TRBV5-6|-|TRBD2|TRBJ2-3
CASLLMQREGTDTQYF
TGTGCCAGCCTATTGATGCAGCGGGAGGGCACAGATACGCAGTATTTT
>TRBV11-2|few|-|TRBJ1-1
CASSSQMNTEAFF
TGTGCCAGCAGCTCACAGATGAACACTGAAGCTTTCTTT
>TRBV28|-|TRBD1|TRBJ2-7
CASRKDRGALYEQYF
TGTGCCAGCAGGAAAGACAGGGGGGCTCTCTACGAGCAGTACTTC
>TRBV11-3|-|TRBD2|TRBJ2-5
CASSLRKSGGQETQYF
TGTGCCAGCAGCTTAAGAAAGAGCGGGGGGCAAGAGACCCAGTACTTC
>TRBV10-2|many|-|TRBJ2-7
CASRIRTNYEQYF
TGCGCCAGCAGAATTAGGACAAACTACGAGCAGTACTTC
>TRBV5-5|-|-|TRBJ1-5
CASSLRGADGQPQHF
TGTGCCAGCAGCTTGCGGGGCGCCGACGGTCAGCCCCAGCATTTT
>TRBV23-1|-|-|TRBJ2-2
CASSQSAGQLEGRTGELFF
TGCGCCAGCAGTCAATCGGCCGGACAGCTTGAAGGGAGGACCGGGGAGCTGTTTTTT
>TRBV11-2|-|TRBD2|TRBJ2-7
CASSLPGLAGTYEQYF
TGTGCCAGCAGCTTGCCCGGACTAGCGGGGACCTACGAGCAGTACTTC
>TRBV5-1|few|TRBD1|TRBJ2-5
CASSLAQGEETQYF
TGCGCCAGCAGCTTGGCACAGGGGGAGGAGACCCAGTACTTC
>TRBV30|-|TRBD1|TRBJ1-4
CAWAPGQTNEKLFF
TGTGCCTGGGCACCGGGACAGACGAATGAAAAACTGTTTTTT
>TRBV5-4|-|TRBD2|TRBJ2-1
CASSLDTSGSNEQFF
TGTGCCAGCAGCTTAGATACTAGCGGGAGCAATGAGCAGTTCTTC
>TRBV11-3|-|TRBD2|TRBJ2-1
CASSPGGGRATNEQFF
TGTGCCAGCAGCCCCGGGGGCGGGAGGGCGACAAATGAGCAGTTCTTC
>TRBV7-8|-|-|TRBJ1-1
CASSFNMNTEAFF
TGTGCCAGCAGCTTTAATATGAACACTGAAGCTTTCTTT
>TRBV7-9|-|-|TRBJ1-1
CASSLVQGPLNTEAFF
TGTGCCAGCAGCTTAGTACAGGGACCATTGAACACTGAAGCTTTCTTT
>TRBV28|once|-|TRBJ2-7
CASDDLLGEQYF
TGTGCCAGCGACGATCTCTTGGGCGAGCAGTACTTC
>TRBV2|-|TRBD1|TRBJ1-5
CASSDDRGLQPQHF
TGTGCCAGCAGTGACGACAGGGGGCTTCAGCCCCAGCATTTT
>TRBV5-1|-|-|TRBJ2-7
CASSLVEAGSEHEQYF
TGCGCCAGCAGCTTAGTCGAGGCAGGGTCGGAACACGAGCAGTACTTC
>TRBV5-4|-|-|TRBJ1-2
CASSLEPGTLQIYGYTF
TGTGCCAGCAGCTTGGAACCCGGGACACTTCAGATCTATGGCTACACCTTC
>TRBV6-5|-|TRBD2|TRBJ2-7
CASSYSSSGISYEQYF
TGTGCCAGCAGTTACTCGTCTAGCGGGATTTCCTACGAGCAGTACTTC
>TRBV5-6|-|-|TRBJ1-4
CASSLAVGKSEKLFF
TGTGCCAGCAGCTTGGCCGTGGGGAAGAGTGAAAAACTGTTTTTT
>TRBV7-9|-|-|TRBJ2-5
CASSLSRAYQETQYF
TGTGCCAGCAGCTTGTCTCGCGCCTACCAAGAGACCCAGTACTTC
>TRBV18|-|-|TRBJ2-5
CASSQTSSRETQYF
TGTGCCAGCTCACAGACTAGTTCCAGAGAGACCCAGTACTTC
>TRBV30|-|-|TRBJ2-7
CAWTTSSYEQYF
TGTGCCTGGACAACAAGCTCCTACGAGCAGTACTTC
>TRBV30|few|-|TRBJ1-1
CAWNLGTEAFF
TGTGCCTGGAATCTTGGCACTGAAGCTTTCTTT
>TRBV7-2|-|-|TRBJ1-1
CASSLMGAVNTEAFF
TGTGCCAGCAGCTTGATGGGGGCCGTGAACACTGAAGCTTTCTTT
>TRBV5-1|-|-|TRBJ2-7
CASSHGPSPYEQYF
TGCGCCAGCAGCCATGGGCCGAGCCCCTACGAGCAGTACTTC
>TRBV7-2|-|-|TRBJ2-3
CASSFGSTDTQYF
TGTGCCAGCAGCTTCGGTAGCACAGATACGCAGTATTTT
>TRBV30|-|-|TRBJ2-7
CAWSGPQSLEQYF
TGTGCCTGGAGTGGACCCCAGAGTCTGGAGCAGTACTTC
>TRBV14|-|TRBD2|TRBJ2-7
CASSPTSAEQYF
TGTGCCAGCAGCCCGACTAGCGCCGAGCAGTACTTC
>TRBV19|-|TRBD2|TRBJ2-3
CASSMGLEATDTQYF
TGTGCCAGTAGTATGGGACTAGAAGCCACAGATACGCAGTATTTT
>TRBV5-4|-|TRBD2|TRBJ2-7
CASSLPGSGAFEQYF
TGTGCCAGCAGCTTACCGGGTAGCGGGGCTTTCGAGCAGTACTTC
>TRBV5-4|few|-|TRBJ1-2
CASSFRSRDGYTF
TGTGCCAGCAGCTTTCGATCTCGGGATGGCTACACCTTC
>TRBV28|-|TRBD1|TRBJ2-4
CASTPSGTGALFIKNIQYF
TGTGCCAGCACCCCGTCCGGGACAGGCGCCCTATTTATCAAAAACATTCAGTACTTC
>TRBV6-1|-|-|TRBJ1-1
CASSERINTEAFF
TGTGCCAGCAGTGAGCGGATAAACACTGAAGCTTTCTTT
>TRBV5-1|-|-|TRBJ2-1
CASSFNTGLSYNEQFF
TGCGCCAGCAGCTTCAACACAGGGCTCTCCTACAATGAGCAGTTCTTC
>TRBV28|many|-|TRBJ1-5
CASSFQGNQPQHF
TGTGCCAGCAGTTTCCAAGGAAATCAGCCCCAGCATTTT
>TRBV4-3|-|TRBD2|TRBJ2-1
CASSPTGLAGGPYNEQFF
TGCGCCAGCAGCCCCACGGGACTAGCGGGAGGGCCCTACAATGAGCAGTTCTTC
>TRBV5-5|-|TRBD1|TRBJ1-2
CASSLTGENGYTF
TGTGCCAGCAGCTTAACAGGGGAGAATGGCTACACCTTC
>TRBV4-3|once|TRBD2|TRBJ2-5
CASSQDLVGRGPSGRRETQYF
TGCGCCAGCAGCCAAGATTTGGTGGGCCGGGGTCCTAGCGGGAGACGGGAGACCCAGTACTTC
>TRBV7-6|-|TRBD2|TRBJ2-3
CASSPVGGSGSTDTQYF
TGTGCCAGCAGCCCCGTTGGTGGTAGCGGGAGCACAGATACGCAGTATTTT
>TRBV4-2|once|-|TRBJ2-1
CASSQDAARAYNEQFF
TGTGCCAGCAGCCAAGATGCGGCTAGAGCATACAATGAGCAGTTCTTC
>TRBV28|-|TRBD2|TRBJ2-1
CASATSGPQRNEQFF
TGTGCCAGCGCAACTAGCGGCCCGCAGCGGAATGAGCAGTTCTTC
>TRBV29-1|few|-|TRBJ2-1
CSVRSGGHEQFF
TGCAGCGTGAGGTCCGGGGGTCATGAGCAGTTCTTC
>TRBV23-1|-|TRBD2|TRBJ2-2
CASRQAGENTGELFF
TGCGCCAGCAGGCAAGCGGGAGAAAACACCGGGGAGCTGTTTTTT
>TRBV6-5|-|TRBD2|TRBJ2-1
CASSSGLAGEQFF
TGTGCCAGCAGTTCGGGACTAGCGGGAGAGCAGTTCTTC
>TRBV19|-|TRBD2|TRBJ2-1
CASSRTSRKSYNEQFF
TGTGCCAGTAGTAGGACTAGCCGAAAATCCTACAATGAGCAGTTCTTC
>TRBV9|-|-|TRBJ2-3
CASSIAPASTDTQYF
TGTGCCAGCAGCATAGCACCGGCTAGCACAGATACGCAGTATTTT
>TRBV9|-|-|TRBJ2-7
CASSTGFSYEQYF
TGTGCCAGCAGCACGGGATTCTCCTACGAGCAGTACTTC
>TRBV28|-|-|TRBJ2-5
CASSWDEETQYF
TGTGCCAGCAGTTGGGATGAGGAGACCCAGTACTTC
>TRBV11-2|-|-|TRBJ2-3
CASSLDPATSGTQYF
TGTGCCAGCAGCTTGGATCCCGCTACATCTGGTACGCAGTATTTT
>TRBV7-9|once|TRBD1|TRBJ2-3
CASSQTGTVTDTQYF
TGTGCCAGCAGCCAGACCGGGACAGTCACAGATACGCAGTATTTT
>TRBV30|-|-|TRBJ2-5
CAWSLGTQGETQYF
TGTGCCTGGAGTTTGGGCACCCAAGGAGAGACCCAGTACTTC